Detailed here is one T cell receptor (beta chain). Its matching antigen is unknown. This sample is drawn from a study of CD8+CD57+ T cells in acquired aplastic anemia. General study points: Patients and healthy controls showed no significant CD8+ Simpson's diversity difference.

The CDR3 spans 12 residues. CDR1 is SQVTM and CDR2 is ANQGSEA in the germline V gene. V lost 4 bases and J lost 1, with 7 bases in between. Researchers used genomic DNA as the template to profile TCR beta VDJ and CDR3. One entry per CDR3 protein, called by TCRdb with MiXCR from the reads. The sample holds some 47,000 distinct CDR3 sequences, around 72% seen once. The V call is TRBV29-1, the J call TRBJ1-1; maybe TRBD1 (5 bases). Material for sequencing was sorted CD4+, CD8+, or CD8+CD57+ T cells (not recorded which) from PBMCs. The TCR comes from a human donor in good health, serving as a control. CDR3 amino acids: CSVGGWNTEAFF. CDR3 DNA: TGCAGCGTTGGGGGGTGGAACACTGAAGCTTTCTTT.